This T cell receptor beta chain was captured by sequencing in a study of T cell responses to AZD1222 COVID-19 vaccine. Clones were read by immunoSEQ multiplex PCR, and TCRdb kept only the in-frame ones, dropping some. Counted here are 150,000 to 200,000 clones, about 89% occurring once; the ten biggest clones make up 1.5% to 2%. CDR1 SGHAT and CDR2 FQNNGV come from the germline V gene. The CDR3 sequence is 17 residues long. Between the trimmed V and J ends, which lost 2 bases and 4 bases, there was a span of 20 bases. This receptor was taken from an adult in good health. This sequence joins TRBV11-2 and TRBJ2-5; D may match TRBD1 or TRBD2 (5 bases each). This material consisted of peripheral blood, taken on day 0 of AZD1222 vaccination. CDR3 in DNA: TGTGCCAGCAGCTTAAGTAGCCTCGGGGCCAGCGTAGAGACCCAGTACTTC. Residues: CASSLSSLGASVETQYF.